A selection of T cell receptor beta chains follows, all from one sample in a study of Graves' ophthalmopathy and Graves' hyperthyroidism. MiXCR, run by TCRdb on the multiplex PCR reads, gives a single entry per CDR3 protein. The data contain roughly 610,000 distinct CDR3 sequences, 20% to 25% of them singletons. Source material: peripheral blood. These receptors all stem from a woman aged 18-35 years with stable Graves' hyperthyroidism. Some clones in this sample may be carry-over from other donors' samples. The CDR3 runs from the conserved cysteine through the conserved F or W. D genes are given only for firm matches. Size values are once, few and many counts, or a class for expanded clones, and some rows have none.

CDR3 DNA	CDR3 protein	J gene	clone size	D gene	V gene
TGTGCCAGTAGTATAGGTCCAGCGAATCAGCCCCAGCATTTT	CASSIGPANQPQHF	TRBJ1-5	many	NA	TRBV19
TGTGCCAGCAGACCCGTGGACGTCGTGAACACTGAAGCTTTCTTT	CASRPVDVVNTEAFF	TRBJ1-1	many	NA	TRBV7-9
TGTGCCAGCAGCTTAGGGCAAACTAATTCACCCCTCCACTTT	CASSLGQTNSPLHF	TRBJ1-6	many	NA	TRBV7-6
TGCGCCAGCAGCTCTCAGGGGGCAGGTACCGGGGAGCTGTTTTTT	CASSSQGAGTGELFF	TRBJ2-2	many	TRBD1	TRBV10-1
TGTGCCATCAGTGAGTTTGACGGGGGCAATCAGCCCCAGCATTTT	CAISEFDGGNQPQHF	TRBJ1-5	many	NA	TRBV10-3
TGTGCCAGCTCCTTCCCGCAGGGAGGGGGGAACACTGAAGCTTTCTTT	CASSFPQGGGNTEAFF	TRBJ1-1	NA	NA	TRBV12-3/TRBV12-4
TGTGCCAGCAGTTATATACAGGCCGGGGATCTGTTTTTT	CASSYIQAGDLFF	TRBJ2-2	NA	NA	TRBV6-2/TRBV6-3
TGTGCCAGCAGCCCCAAAGACAGGGGACGCAATCAGCCCCAGCATTTT	CASSPKDRGRNQPQHF	TRBJ1-5	NA	TRBD1	TRBV3-1
TGTGCCAGCAGTTACCCGGGACAGCTGAACACTGAAGCTTTCTTT	CASSYPGQLNTEAFF	TRBJ1-1	many	TRBD1	TRBV6-5
TGCAGTGCTAGAGATTCAGGGGCCGCGGGGAGCAATCAGCCCCAGCATTTT	CSARDSGAAGSNQPQHF	TRBJ1-5	many	NA	TRBV20-1
TGTGCCAGCAGCTTTGAGGGGGCTTACGAGCAGTACTTC	CASSFEGAYEQYF	TRBJ2-7	many	TRBD1	TRBV7-9
TGTGCCAGTAGTATTCAGGGACAAAACACCGGGGAGCTGTTTTTT	CASSIQGQNTGELFF	TRBJ2-2	few	NA	TRBV19
TGCAGTGCCGGTTCCGGGACAGGCTACGAGCAGTACTTC	CSAGSGTGYEQYF	TRBJ2-7	many	TRBD1	TRBV20-1
TGTGCCAGCGGTTTAAGAACAGCGGATAATTCACCCCTCCACTTT	CASGLRTADNSPLHF	TRBJ1-6	many	NA	TRBV2
TGTGCCAGCAGGAGAAACTCTGGGGCCAACGTCCTGACTTTC	CASRRNSGANVLTF	TRBJ2-6	many	NA	TRBV6-1
TGTGCCAGCAGCCTGTACCAAGAGACCCAGTACTTC	CASSLYQETQYF	TRBJ2-5	many	NA	TRBV7-2
TGTGCCAGCAGTTCGGGGGACGGTTCCTACGAGCAGTACTTC	CASSSGDGSYEQYF	TRBJ2-7	NA	NA	TRBV12-3/TRBV12-4
TGTGCCAGCAGTTCGGACAGACAACATACCGGGGAGCTGTTTTTT	CASSSDRQHTGELFF	TRBJ2-2	many	NA	TRBV28
TGTGCCATCACCTTAGACAGAGGCGGCGGCTACACCTTC	CAITLDRGGGYTF	TRBJ1-2	once	NA	TRBV10-3
TGTGCCTGCCAGTCATCGGGGTTGAACACTGAAGCTTTCTTT	CACQSSGLNTEAFF	TRBJ1-1	few	NA	TRBV30
TGTGCCAGCAGTGAAGGGACGTCTGGGGCAGAGACCCAGTACTTC	CASSEGTSGAETQYF	TRBJ2-5	many	NA	TRBV6-1
TGTGCCAGCAGTGACGCCAGGGGAGGGCAGCCCCAGCATTTT	CASSDARGGQPQHF	TRBJ1-5	NA	NA	TRBV25-1
TGTGCCACCAGCAGAGATTTAGGCAGGAGGCCACCCTACGAGCAGTACTTC	CATSRDLGRRPPYEQYF	TRBJ2-7	many	NA	TRBV15
TGTGCCAGCAGTGAAACGGGACACGGATCGGACCAGTACTTC	CASSETGHGSDQYF	TRBJ2-5	NA	NA	TRBV12-3/TRBV12-4
TGTGCTAGTGGTTTTTTCCCCCTGGGCCTGAGCTCTGGAAACACCATATATTTT	CASGFFPLGLSSGNTIYF	TRBJ1-3	NA	NA	TRBV12-5
TGTGCCAGCAGCTTAGGGTCACTAGCGGCCAAGTACTTC	CASSLGSLAAKYF	TRBJ2-5	NA	TRBD2	TRBV7-2
TGTGCCAGCAGCCCTGACAGGGGAGGGGTGAGCAATCAGCCCCAGCATTTT	CASSPDRGGVSNQPQHF	TRBJ1-5	NA	TRBD1	TRBV12-3/TRBV12-4
TGTGCCACCAGTGACCCCGGGGCCGGGGAAGGCTACACCTTC	CATSDPGAGEGYTF	TRBJ1-2	many	NA	TRBV24-1